Sequencing of this TCR beta chain was carried out in a study of blood T cells in healthy people across ages. Across the study: When template switching was applied, about one barcoded beta molecule was captured per two T cells.

RNA extraction gave at least 5.5 micrograms of total RNA per sample. The second PCR ran roughly 7 to 12 cycles with a sample-barcoded 5' primer and J-beta primers. Each CDR3 protein gets one entry after TCRdb re-called the 5' RACE reads with MiXCR. The sample consists of about 700,000 distinct CDR3 sequences, about 30% of them appearing once. The table lists this clonotype with a few counts. This receptor was taken from a woman over 75 in good health. Material for sequencing was blood.

The CDR3 sequence is CASSYSGRSEQFF. The CDR3 DNA is TGTGCCAGCAGTTACTCGGGGAGGAGTGAGCAGTTCTTC. This chain connects TRBV6-2 or TRBV6-3 to TRBJ2-1, with D possibly TRBD2 on 6 matching bases. Between the trimmed V and J ends, which lost 0 bases and 9 bases, there was a span of 9 bases. The CDR3 is 13 residues long. Germline assignment: CDR1 MNHEY and CDR2 SVGEGT.